This T cell receptor beta chain is from a study of blood T cell repertoires in COVID-19 (dated by TCRdb to the early 2020s). General notes on the study: Collaborator samples came from the United States, Italy and Spain and covered acute and convalescent phases of COVID-19. The prospective study material was composed of cDNA or gDNA derived from T cells, B-cell-depleted T cells, or PBMCs. Deeply sampled blood TCRbeta repertoires from subjects exposed to, actively infected with, or recovered from COVID-19 were included in the dataset. The repertoires were made available in a free public database intended to serve as a resource for research on the immune response to SARS-CoV-2. The samples were drawn from the first 160 participants of the ongoing ImmuneRACE study and from under 1,500 subjects provided by 6 global collaborators. Sample metadata almost always included a de-identified subject ID, COVID-19 status, age in years and sex. HLA class I and class II types, where available, came from metadata supplied by the sample provider rather than from assay-based typing. Study-level results and caveats: How much clinical and demographic metadata was included differed by source and by participant, and the metadata was provided uncurated.

At one collaborating source in Seattle, patients were enrolled during active infection and were followed longitudinally through the course of disease. The collaborating institutions used their own protocols to collect whole blood in K2EDTA tubes. For TCRbeta analysis, collaborator samples were shipped as frozen whole blood, as isolated PBMCs, or as DNA extracted from either sample type. The CDR3 measures 12 amino acids from cysteine to phenylalanine. The DNA shown is the 36-base CDR3, in frame from base 1. CDR1 and CDR2, per the germline V gene, are MRHNA and SNTAGT. V was cut back by 9 bases and J by 3 bases, leaving a gap of 12 bases between them. TCRbeta CDR3 regions were amplified from genomic DNA by means of the immunoSEQ Assay, a bias-controlled multiplex PCR. In the source study's methods: Nucleated cell counts per sample were estimated from amplification of reference gene primers within the assay. To quantify the absolute abundance of each unique TCRbeta CDR3 rearrangement, sequence reads were collapsed and filtered. For each sample, productive Simpson clonality was calculated as the square root of Simpson's diversity index over productive rearrangements. TCRdb obtained this table from immuneACCESS and retained in-frame rearrangements with V and J assigned. These tables miss some clones; where compared with another copy, unresolved V genes account for less than half of the shortfall, and the remainder is unexplained. Clone size and V and J calls were adopted from that table, with D and trimming inferred from the DNA. The sample profile shows 200,000 to 300,000 clones; roughly 88% of them were found once. The ten largest clonotypes hold 5.5% to 6% of the sample.

Worth noting for this clone: Its antigen has not been determined. Base qualities are missing; no much larger clone stands one base away.

The sequencing input was peripheral blood. The chain is encoded by TRBV6-4 joined to TRBJ2-7; the best D guess is TRBD1, with 5 bases matching. The source is a woman aged 80 or over with COVID-19, enrolled during active disease. The DNA sequence follows: TGTGCCAGAAGCAGGGTAGGCTACGAGCAGTACTTC. Translated, it reads CARSRVGYEQYF.